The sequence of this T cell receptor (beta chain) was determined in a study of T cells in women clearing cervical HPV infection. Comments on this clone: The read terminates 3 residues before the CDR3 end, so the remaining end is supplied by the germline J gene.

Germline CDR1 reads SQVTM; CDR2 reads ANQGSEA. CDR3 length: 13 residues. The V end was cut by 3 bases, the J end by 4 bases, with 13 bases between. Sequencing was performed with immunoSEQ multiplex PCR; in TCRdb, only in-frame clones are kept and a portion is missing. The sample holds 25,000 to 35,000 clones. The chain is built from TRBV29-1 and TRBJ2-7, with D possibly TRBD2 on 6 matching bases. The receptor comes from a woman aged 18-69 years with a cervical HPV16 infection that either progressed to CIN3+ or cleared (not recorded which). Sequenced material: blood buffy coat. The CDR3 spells CSVEGLGGYEQYF. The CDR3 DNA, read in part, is TGCAGCGTTGAGGGACTGGGCGGATACGAG.